This T cell receptor (beta chain) came from a study of blood T cell repertoires in COVID-19. Study at large: Samples of COVID-19 (acute and convalescent) were obtained from the United States, Italy and Spain. PBMCs, B-cell-depleted T cells, or T cells provided the cDNA or gDNA that made up the material.

The germline gives CDR1 ENHRY, CDR2 SYGVKD. The CDR3 has 16 amino acids. Trimming took 4 bases from V and 2 from J; bases not matched to a gene: 4. Per the authors' pipeline: Amplification of reference gene primers was used by the study to estimate nucleated cell counts. The data were produced by immunoSEQ multiplex PCR, yet TCRdb's version contains in-frame clones alone and is incomplete. V and J calls plus clone size are reproduced from that table; the DNA served to infer D and trimming. Altogether 95,000 to 150,000 clones are present, roughly 78% being singletons, with the ten largest covering around 15%.

V usage is TRBV10-3 and J usage is TRBJ2-2, with 10 bases lining up with TRBD1. The receptor's source is a man in his sixties with active or convalescent COVID-19. The sequenced material came from peripheral blood. The CDR3 protein is CAISATGGDNTGELFF. CDR3 DNA: TGTGCCATCAGTGCGACAGGGGGCGACAACACCGGGGAGCTGTTTTTT.